These T cell receptor beta chains were read from a single sample in a study of T cells in Graves' hyperthyroidism and ophthalmopathy. TCRdb reprocessed the multiplex PCR reads with MiXCR, giving one entry per CDR3 protein. The table records some 500,000 distinct CDR3 sequences, around 16% of them present only once. Specimen: blood. Source of these receptors: a woman between 25 and 40 years old with Graves' ophthalmopathy. Both conserved end residues are part of each CDR3. The order of the fields is D gene, J gene, clone size, V gene, CDR3 DNA, CDR3 protein. D genes are given only for firm matches. Only some rows state a clone size, as once, few, many or a class for expanded clones.

TRBD2,TRBJ2-3,few,TRBV28,TGTACCAGCAGTTCCCCCACTAGCGGGGCTAGCACAGATACGCAGTATTTT,CTSSSPTSGASTDTQYF
-,TRBJ2-1,few,TRBV6-2/TRBV6-3,TGTGCCAGCAAACGGACGGGGAGAGGCGGTGAGCAGTTCTTC,CASKRTGRGGEQFF
TRBD2,TRBJ2-7,-,TRBV4-2,TGTGCCAGCTGCCGGGGGGACGAGCAGTACTTC,CASCRGDEQYF
TRBD1,TRBJ2-7,many,TRBV9,TGTGCCAGCAGCGTAGGGACAGGTCCCTACGAGCAGTACTTC,CASSVGTGPYEQYF
-,TRBJ2-5,-,TRBV4-3,TGCGCCAGCAGCATAACAACAACCGAGACCCAGTACTTC,CASSITTTETQYF
-,TRBJ1-1,many,TRBV28,TGTGCCAGCAGTTTGGACGTAGGGGAAGCTGAAGCTTTCTTT,CASSLDVGEAEAFF
-,TRBJ2-7,-,TRBV27,TGTGCCAGCAGTTTATCGCCCCGATCCTACGAGCAGTACTTC,CASSLSPRSYEQYF
-,TRBJ2-3,-,TRBV28,TGTGCCAGCACCACGGGGCGAATAGATACGCAGTATTTT,CASTTGRIDTQYF
-,TRBJ2-2,-,TRBV12-3/TRBV12-4,TGTGCTCAGCAGAGCCACACCGGGGAGCTGTTTTTT,CAQQSHTGELFF
TRBD1,TRBJ2-5,-,TRBV3-1,TGTACCAGCAGCCAACGGGACAGAGAGATACAAGAGACCCAGTACTTC,CTSSQRDREIQETQYF
-,TRBJ2-3,many,TRBV7-8,TGTGCCAGCAGCTTCTACGACACAGATACGCAGTATTTT,CASSFYDTDTQYF
-,TRBJ2-7,many,TRBV7-9,TGTGCCTCACTTGGGCGGCCTACCTACGAGCAGTACTTC,CASLGRPTYEQYF
-,TRBJ1-4,many,TRBV30,TGTGCCTGGAGTACAGGGAGGACTAATGAAAAACTGTTTTTT,CAWSTGRTNEKLFF
TRBD2,TRBJ2-1,few,TRBV7-6,TGTGCCAGCAGCTTAGGGGCTAGCGGGAGGGGCGATGAGCAGTTCTTC,CASSLGASGRGDEQFF
-,TRBJ2-4,many,TRBV12-3/TRBV12-4,TGTGCCAGCAACAAGGGGCGGAGGGAAACCAAAAACATTCAGTACTTC,CASNKGRRETKNIQYF
TRBD1,TRBJ2-1,few,TRBV10-2,TGCGCCAGCAGCCAAGACAGGGGGGGCTCCTACAATGAGCAGTTCTTC,CASSQDRGGSYNEQFF
TRBD2,TRBJ2-7,many,TRBV28,TGTGCCAGCAGATTGAGGACTAGCGGGAGGTCCTACGAGCAGTACTTC,CASRLRTSGRSYEQYF
-,TRBJ1-2,many,TRBV28,TGTGCCAGCAGTACCACCTATGGCTACACCTTC,CASSTTYGYTF
-,TRBJ2-2,-,TRBV5-1,TGCGCCAGCAGCTTCCCCGGGACGGGCACCGGGGAGCTGTTTTTT,CASSFPGTGTGELFF
TRBD2,TRBJ2-7,few,TRBV9,TGTGCCAGCAGCGTAGAGGCTAGCGGGAGTAACGACGAGCAGTACTTC,CASSVEASGSNDEQYF
-,TRBJ2-7,many,TRBV28,TGTGCCAGCAGTGAACAGGGAACCTACGAGCAGTACTTC,CASSEQGTYEQYF
-,TRBJ2-7,few,TRBV2,TGTGCCAGCAGGGGCGGGCAGGGAAACGAGCAGTACTTC,CASRGGQGNEQYF
-,TRBJ2-7,many,TRBV2,TGTGCCAGCAGTGGAGCGGATGCCTACGAGCAGTACTTC,CASSGADAYEQYF
TRBD1,TRBJ2-5,many,TRBV20-1,TGCAGTGCGGACAGGGGAAAGACCCAGTACTTC,CSADRGKTQYF
-,TRBJ1-1,many,TRBV6-1,TGTGCCAGCTGTATTGGGCAGCCCCTTTTGAACACTGAAGCTTTCTTT,CASCIGQPLLNTEAFF
-,TRBJ1-4,many,TRBV12-3/TRBV12-4,TGTGCCAGCAGATCCCTAGGCGGGGGCCCAGGGAATGAAAAACTGTTTTTT,CASRSLGGGPGNEKLFF
TRBD2,TRBJ2-1,-,TRBV19,TGTGCCAGTCGGGAGGGACGTTTTGAGCAGTTCTTC,CASREGRFEQFF
-,TRBJ1-5,few,TRBV19,TGTGCCAGTAGTATCTTAGGTGGGGGGCCGGTCGTAAAACCTAACAATCAGCCCCAGCATTTT,CASSILGGGPVVKPNNQPQHF
TRBD1,TRBJ1-2,-,TRBV30,TGTGCCTGGCAGGGACAGAACTATGGCTACACCTTC,CAWQGQNYGYTF
-,TRBJ1-6,-,TRBV6-5,TGTGCCAGCAGTTACTCCGGGGGGGCTAGCTCCTATAATTCACCCCTCCACTTT,CASSYSGGASSYNSPLHF
TRBD2,TRBJ2-5,many,TRBV2,TGTGCCAGCGAGGGACTAGCGGGAGTGGGGACCCAGTACTTC,CASEGLAGVGTQYF
TRBD2,TRBJ2-2,-,TRBV6-1,TGTGCCAGCACCTCCGGTCTAGCGGGAGCCGGGGAGCTGTTTTTT,CASTSGLAGAGELFF
-,TRBJ1-1,few,TRBV29-1,TGCAGCGCCGGACAGAGAAACACTGAAGCTTTCTTT,CSAGQRNTEAFF
-,TRBJ2-7,-,TRBV9,TGTGCCAGTGCCTCAGGGGACTCCTACGAGCAGTACTTC,CASASGDSYEQYF
-,TRBJ2-1,few,TRBV5-6,TGTGCCAGCAGCTTTTTAGAGGGGGAGAACTTTCGCGGGAATGAGCAGTTCTTC,CASSFLEGENFRGNEQFF
TRBD2,TRBJ2-1,many,TRBV28,TGTGCCAGCAGAACAACTAGCGGGAGCAATGAGCAGTTCTTC,CASRTTSGSNEQFF
-,TRBJ2-7,many,TRBV15,TGTGCCACCAGCAGAGATGGAAGGACACGGAGCTCCTACGAGCAGTACTTC,CATSRDGRTRSSYEQYF
TRBD1,TRBJ1-5,many,TRBV6-6,TGTGCCAGCAGTTACTCAACAGGGGGTAGGGCGCCCCAGCATTTT,CASSYSTGGRAPQHF
TRBD2,TRBJ2-5,few,TRBV5-1,TGCGCCAGCAGGACTAGCGGGGGGGGGGCCGAGACCCAGTACTTC,CASRTSGGGAETQYF
-,TRBJ2-1,few,TRBV6-5,TGTGCCAGCTTGGTTAGCGGCTCCTCCTACAATGAGCAGTTCTTC,CASLVSGSSYNEQFF
TRBD1,TRBJ2-7,-,TRBV18,TGTGCCAGCTCACCGAACCGGGACAGGGGGCTTTTGTCCTACGAGCAGTACTTC,CASSPNRDRGLLSYEQYF
-,TRBJ2-3,few,TRBV15,TGTGCCACCAGCAGAGCGCTAGGCCCAGATACGCAGTATTTT,CATSRALGPDTQYF
-,TRBJ2-5,few,TRBV18,TGTGCCAGCTCACCACGTGGGGCGGGAGAGACCCAGTACTTC,CASSPRGAGETQYF
-,TRBJ1-1,-,TRBV4-3,TGCGCCAGCAGCCAAGGACCATACACTGAAGCTTTCTTT,CASSQGPYTEAFF
-,TRBJ1-1,few,TRBV28,TGTGCCAGCAGTGGCTTACGGGGCGATACTGAAGCTTTCTTT,CASSGLRGDTEAFF
TRBD2,TRBJ2-1,many,TRBV15,TGTGCCACCAGCAGGCGTCATGGGGGGGCCTACAATGAGCAGTTCTTC,CATSRRHGGAYNEQFF
-,TRBJ2-5,-,TRBV20-1,TGCAGTGCTAGAGACCCTACAGGGAACCAAGAGACCCAGTACTTC,CSARDPTGNQETQYF
-,TRBJ2-3,many,TRBV30,TGTGCCTGGAGTGAGGGCCCTCCAATAGGGGCAGATACGCAGTATTTT,CAWSEGPPIGADTQYF
-,TRBJ1-5,-,TRBV24-1,TGTGCCACCAGTGATTTGGTTAGCAATCAGCCCCAGCATTTT,CATSDLVSNQPQHF
TRBD1,TRBJ2-5,few,TRBV10-3,TGTGCCATTGGACAGGGAGCTATAGGGGGCCAAGAGACCCAGTACTTC,CAIGQGAIGGQETQYF
-,TRBJ2-1,many,TRBV3-1,TGTGCCAGCAGCCAAGATCCCACTAGCCGATACAATGAGCAGTTCTTC,CASSQDPTSRYNEQFF
TRBD1,TRBJ2-1,few,TRBV29-1,TGCAGCGTTGTTGGTGGACAGGGCTTCTGGGAGCAGTTCTTC,CSVVGGQGFWEQFF
TRBD1,TRBJ1-1,few,TRBV12-3/TRBV12-4,TGTGCCAGCAGTCCACCCCGGACAGGGTTCACTGAAGCTTTCTTT,CASSPPRTGFTEAFF
-,TRBJ2-7,-,TRBV5-8,TGTGCCAGCAGCTTGAGTAACTCCTACGAGCAGTACTTC,CASSLSNSYEQYF
-,TRBJ2-3,many,TRBV2,TGTGCCAGCAGTGCCCAGTTGAGAAAAACAGATACGCAGTATTTT,CASSAQLRKTDTQYF